This entry lists 31 T cell receptor beta chains sequenced from one sample in a study of shared clonotypes between healthy human individuals. Sequencing used immunoSEQ multiplex PCR; TCRdb keeps in-frame clones, though not all of them. The sample lists about 2,500,000 clones, 85% to 95% occurring once. The sample consisted of naive CD4+ T cells sorted from blood. The subset denotes: CD45RA+ positively selected. The receptors come from a man between 18 and 29 years old in good health.

This clone was recorded only once. The V and J genes are TRBV7-2 and TRBJ2-6; tentative D call: TRBD1 (6 bases). Germline CDR1 SGHTA, CDR2 FQGNSA. The CDR3 runs 16 residues. V gave up 1 base and J gave up 0 bases, with 7 bases separating them. CDR3 in DNA: TGTGCCAGCAGCTTAGGAGGGGGCTCTGGGGCCAACGTCCTGACTTTC. As protein: CASSLGGGSGANVLTF.

The chain uses TRBV9 and TRBJ2-1, with TRBD2 matching over 8 bases. Germline CDR1 and CDR2: SGDLS and YYNGEE. The V segment lost 0 bases and the J segment 8 bases; nucleotides outside the gene matches: 7. This CDR3 has 15 amino acids. The CDR3 loop is CASSVDPGGPYEQFF. The DNA of the CDR3 is TGTGCCAGCAGCGTAGATCCGGGAGGGCCCTATGAGCAGTTCTTC.

The chain links TRBV6-1 to TRBJ1-5; D gene ambiguous. Germline CDR1 is MNHNS and CDR2 is SASEGT. The CDR3 sequence is 15 residues long. Trimming pared 6 bases from V and 2 bases from J, leaving 14 bases between. CDR3 bases: TGTGCCAGCAGGGGATCGAGCTTCGGCAATCAGCCCCAGCATTTT. It is translated as CASRGSSFGNQPQHF.

The chain recombines TRBV7-9 with TRBJ2-1; perhaps D is TRBD1 or TRBD2 (5 bases each). This CDR3 is built from 18 residues. The ends were cut back, 5 bases at V and 0 bases at J, with 20 bases in the middle. CDR1 is SEHNR, CDR2 FQNEAQ, per germline (reference sequence). The CDR3 sequence: CASSPHTPGRSSYNEQFF. In nucleotides, the CDR3 is TGTGCCAGCAGCCCACATACCCCGGGACGTAGCTCCTACAATGAGCAGTTCTTC.

The chain carries TRBV2 and TRBJ2-1; 8 positions agree with TRBD1. Germline-derived CDR1 and CDR2 are SNHLY and FYNNEI. The CDR3 is 13 residues long. The J segment lost 6 bases and the V segment lost 7 bases, leaving 5 bases of the junction unmatched. In DNA form, the CDR3 reads TGTGCCAGCATTGGGACAGGAAGCAATGAGCAGTTCTTC. Translated: CASIGTGSNEQFF.

The chain combines TRBV5-1 with TRBJ2-3, with 13 bases that match TRBD2. The V and J ends lost 4 bases and 5 bases, in that order; junction bases with no gene match: 4. In germline, CDR1 is SGHRS, CDR2 YFSETQ. CDR3 length: 15 residues. Written as DNA, the CDR3 is TGCGCCAGCAGCACAACTAGCGGGAGGGGAGATACGCAGTATTTT. Translated, it gives CASSTTSGRGDTQYF.

As DNA, the CDR3 is TGCGCCGGTAGGGTAGCGGGAGGGACAGACCTAGGTGGCGAGCAGTACTTC. Its protein is CAGRVAGGTDLGGEQYF. J is TRBJ2-7 and V is TRBV10-1; 11 bases fit TRBD2. Trimming at V came to 11 bases and at J to 6 bases, leaving 21 bases not matched to a gene. This CDR3 spans 17 amino acids. From germline, CDR1 is WNHNN and CDR2 SYGVQD (reference sequence).

The chain combines TRBV7-9 with TRBJ2-1; D call uncertain. The CDR3 is 15 residues long. The germline V and J ends were trimmed by 0 bases and 3 bases, with 9 bases remaining between them. The V gene's germline CDR1 is SEHNR and CDR2 FQNEAQ (reference sequence). CDR3 in amino acids: CASSLATLNYNEQFF. The CDR3 nucleotides are TGTGCCAGCAGCTTAGCGACCTTAAACTACAATGAGCAGTTCTTC.

V is TRBV28 and J is TRBJ2-3; TRBD2 matches at 7 bases. V trimming: 11 bases; J trimming: 4 bases; junction bases outside the gene matches: 6. This CDR3 has 12 amino acids. Germline CDR1 MDHEN, CDR2 SYDVKM. CDR3: CAGGGVPDTQYF. The CDR3 coding sequence is TGTGCCGGGGGGGGTGTTCCAGATACGCAGTATTTT.

CDR3 in DNA: TGTGCCAGCAGCCCGAGGGGAGGGGGTGCAGATACGCAGTATTTT. Residues: CASSPRGGGADTQYF. The genes are TRBV7-2 and TRBJ2-3; possible D gene TRBD2, 7 bases. The CDR3 spans 15 residues. The V and J ends lost 5 bases and 4 bases respectively, with 16 bases between them. The germline V gene encodes CDR1 SGHTA and CDR2 FQGNSA.

The rearrangement links TRBV19 to TRBJ2-5; TRBD1 aligns across 8 bases. Trimming at V came to 9 bases and at J to 5 bases, leaving 14 bases not matched to a gene. Germline V lookup: CDR1 LNHDA, CDR2 SQIVND (reference sequence). The CDR3 contains 15 residues. CDR3 residues: CASTRGGRGQETQYF. The CDR3 DNA reads TGTGCCAGCACTCGAGGGGGCAGGGGGCAGGAGACCCAGTACTTC.

The chain carries TRBV5-4 and TRBJ2-3; TRBD2 aligns across 13 bases. Losses at the gene ends were 3 bases for V and 0 bases for J; bases not matched to a gene: 4. This CDR3 spans 17 amino acids. In germline, CDR1 is SGHNT, CDR2 YYREEE (reference sequence). Here the CDR3 DNA reads TGTGCCAGCAGCTCCGGGACTAGCGGGACCAGCACAGATACGCAGTATTTT. Amino acids: CASSSGTSGTSTDTQYF.

In DNA, the CDR3 is TGTGCCAGCAGCTTAGGGGCTTCCCCTTACAATGAGCAGTTCTTC. Its translation is CASSLGASPYNEQFF. This rearrangement joins TRBV7-2 to TRBJ2-1; no clear D. Trimming pared 1 base from V and 4 bases from J, leaving 11 bases between. This CDR3 contains 15 residues. Germline CDR1 and CDR2: SGHTA and FQGNSA.

The chain joins TRBV30 to TRBJ2-2, with D possibly TRBD2 on 6 matching bases. Looked up from germline, CDR1 is GTSNPN and CDR2 is SVGIG (reference sequence). The CDR3 extends over 14 amino acids. Trimming pared 2 bases from V and 5 bases from J, leaving 12 bases between. In DNA form, the CDR3 reads TGTGCCTGGAGTTACCTGGGGGGAACCGGGGAGCTGTTTTTT. The encoded protein is CAWSYLGGTGELFF.

The gene calls are TRBV6-4 and TRBJ2-1; TRBD2 aligns across 8 bases. The CDR3 length is 17 residues. Germline V gene lookup returns CDR1 MRHNA and CDR2 SNTAGT. After removal of 3 bases from V and 6 bases from J, the junction contained 13 bases not matched to a gene. CDR3 sequence (DNA): TGTGCCAGCAGTGAAAGGGCTAGCGGGTTCCCATCCAATGAGCAGTTCTTC. The encoded protein is CASSERASGFPSNEQFF.

A note on this clone: The same CDR3 can be traced to other DNA sequences in this sample. This sequence joins TRBV10-3 and TRBJ2-1; 9 nucleotides line up with TRBD2. This CDR3 has 16 amino acids. Germline V gene sequence: CDR1 ENHRY, CDR2 SYGVKD. J was trimmed by 4 bases and V by 0 bases; bases with no gene match: 4. For the CDR3, the DNA is TGTGCCATCAGTGAGTCGACCAGCGGGGGGTACAATGAGCAGTTCTTC. It translates to CAISESTSGGYNEQFF.

CDR3 loop: CASGLQSGSYEQYF. In DNA, the CDR3 is TGTGCTAGTGGTTTGCAGTCTGGGTCCTACGAGCAGTACTTC. This chain connects TRBV12-5 to TRBJ2-7, with D hard to call. The CDR3 is 14 amino acids. In germline, CDR1 is LGHNT, CDR2 FRNRAP. Trimming cost V 2 bases and J 1 base, with 9 bases left between them.

The gene calls are TRBV5-1 and TRBJ2-3; D remains ambiguous. Looked up from germline, CDR1 is SGHRS and CDR2 is YFSETQ. V lost 5 bases and J lost 2, with 18 bases in between. This CDR3 spans 16 amino acids. Written as DNA, the CDR3 is TGCGCCAGCAGTTACGACTTGCCCGAGACCACAGATACGCAGTATTTT. This codes for CASSYDLPETTDTQYF. Supplemented by reference TRBV5-1 and TRBJ2-3, the full variable domain reads KAGVTQTPRYLIKTRGQQVTLSCSPISGHRSVSWYQQTPGQGLQFLFEYFSETQRNKGNFPGRFSGRQFSNSRSEMNVSTLELGDSALYLCASSYDLPETTDTQYFGPGTRLTVL.

Concerning this clone: The sample holds other DNA sequences that translate to the same CDR3. The CDR3 nucleotides are TGTGCCAGCAGCTTGAACAACTACGAGCAGTACTTC. This sequence encodes CASSLNNYEQYF. The V and J genes are TRBV5-4 and TRBJ2-7; D uncertain. V was shortened by 1 base and J by 3 bases, with 5 bases between the two germline ends. The CDR3 runs to 12 residues. The V gene's germline CDR1 is SGHNT and CDR2 YYREEE (reference sequence). Together with reference TRBV5-4 and TRBJ2-7, the CDR3 gives the full variable domain: ETGVTQSPTHLIKTRGQQVTLRCSSQSGHNTVSWYQQALGQGPQFIFQYYREEENGRGNFPPRFSGLQFPNYSSELNVNALELDDSALYLCASSLNNYEQYFGPGTRLTVT.

The V and J genes are TRBV9 and TRBJ1-4; 10 nucleotides align to TRBD1. V lost 3 bases to trimming and J lost 7 bases; unmatched junction nucleotides: 6. CDR3 length: 15 residues. Per the germline V gene, CDR1 is SGDLS and CDR2 is YYNGEE. For the CDR3, the DNA is TGTGCCAGCAGCGACCGGACAGGGGGTGTTGAAAAACTGTTTTTT. Its protein is CASSDRTGGVEKLFF.

The CDR3 bases are TGTGCCAGCAGGGACACGAAATCTGGAAACACCATATATTTT. Translating gives CASRDTKSGNTIYF. This chain connects TRBV6-6 to TRBJ1-3, with a tentative D call TRBD1 (5 bases). Germline assignment: CDR1 MNHNY and CDR2 SVGAGI (reference sequence). This CDR3 region has 14 residues. V was clipped by 6 bases and J by 1 base, with 10 bases between them.

This clone was found a few times. The chain joins TRBV28 to TRBJ1-2, with D unclear. V shed 7 bases and J shed 8 bases, with 14 bases lying between them. There are 12 residues in the CDR3. The germline V gene encodes CDR1 MDHEN and CDR2 SYDVKM. The CDR3 loop reads CASNRPPGGYTF. The CDR3 region has the DNA TGTGCCAGCAACCGGCCTCCTGGGGGCTACACCTTC.

The chain has TRBV2 and TRBJ1-5; 11 bases are shared with TRBD1. CDR3 length: 14 residues. Germline V gene sequence: CDR1 SNHLY, CDR2 FYNNEI. Trimming took 5 bases from V and 6 from J; bases not matched to a gene: 3. CDR3 region: CASSLGTGGQPQHF. The CDR3 DNA reads TGTGCCAGCAGTTTGGGGACAGGGGGTCAGCCCCAGCATTTT.

This rearrangement joins TRBV18 to TRBJ1-1, with D perhaps matching TRBD1 (6 bases). CDR1 is KGHSH, CDR2 LQKENI, per germline. There are 16 residues in the CDR3. V was shortened by 3 bases and J by 2 bases, with 16 bases between the two germline ends. The CDR3 sequence is CASSPSVGHANTEAFF. The CDR3 DNA sequence: TGTGCCAGCTCACCGTCGGTGGGACACGCTAACACTGAAGCTTTCTTT.

This rearrangement joins TRBV1 to TRBJ2-1; the table's D call TRBD1 went unverified against the DNA. TRBV1 is a documented pseudogene. The CDR3 has 16 residues. For the CDR3, the DNA is TGCACCAGCAGCACCTGCAGGGGGGTCGTCTACAATGAGCAGTTCTTC. Translated, it gives CTSSTCRGVVYNEQFF.

This chain uses TRBV7-8 with TRBJ2-5, with TRBD2 matching 10 bases. Germline V CDR1 and CDR2: SGHVS, FQNEAQ. This CDR3 spans 15 amino acids. V trimming: 5 bases; J trimming: 2 bases; junction bases outside the gene matches: 5. The CDR3 DNA reads as TGTGCCAGCAGCATTAGCGGGGGGACGCAAGAGACCCAGTACTTC. The encoded protein is CASSISGGTQETQYF.

The V call is TRBV7-2, the J call TRBJ1-2; 9 bases are shared with TRBD1. Germline V gives CDR1 SGHTA, CDR2 FQGNSA. The CDR3 runs to 12 residues. V trimming: 0 bases; J trimming: 10 bases; junction bases outside the gene matches: 0. CDR3 DNA sequence: TGTGCCAGCAGCTTAGCACAGGGGGCCTACACCTTC. Its protein is CASSLAQGAYTF. The entire variable domain, with the rest obtained from reference TRBV7-2 and TRBJ1-2, is as follows: GAGVSQSPSNKVTEKGKDVELRCDPISGHTALYWYRQSLGQGLEFLIYFQGNSAPDKSGLPSDRFSAERTGGSVSTLTIQRTQQEDSAVYLCASSLAQGAYTFGSGTRLTVV.

This clone has a handful of counts. V and J are TRBV30 and TRBJ1-4; D perhaps matches TRBD1 (6 bases). There are 14 residues in the CDR3. The V end was cut by 2 bases, the J end by 3 bases, with 10 bases between. Germline loops: CDR1 GTSNPN, CDR2 SVGIG (reference sequence). The CDR3 region has the DNA TGTGCCTGGAGTCCAGGGACACCTAATGAAAAACTGTTTTTT. Amino acids: CAWSPGTPNEKLFF.

This chain joins TRBV7-8 and TRBJ1-5; TRBD1 aligns across 8 bases. There are 15 residues in the CDR3. Germline CDR1 SGHVS, CDR2 FQNEAQ. The V segment lost 1 base and the J segment 5 bases; nucleotides outside the gene matches: 4. The CDR3 nucleotides are TGTGCCAGCAGCTTAGGGCAGGGGGCTGATCAGCCCCAGCATTTT. It codes for CASSLGQGADQPQHF.

The J gene is TRBJ2-1, the V gene TRBV9; no reliable D call. The germline CDR1 and CDR2 sequences are SGDLS and YYNGEE. With 1 base removed from V and 5 bases from J, the gap between germline ends came to 4 bases. The CDR3 consists of 12 residues. The CDR3 DNA is TGTGCCAGCAGCGTAAACGACAATGAGCAGTTCTTC. As protein: CASSVNDNEQFF.

This chain connects TRBV10-3 to TRBJ2-7; 9 nucleotides match TRBD1. The CDR3 runs to 13 residues. Germline CDR1 is ENHRY and CDR2 is SYGVKD. J gave up 9 bases and V 7 bases, and 10 bases lay outside the gene matches. CDR3 sequence: CAITRDRADRQYF. CDR3 sequence (DNA): TGTGCCATCACCCGGGACAGGGCCGATCGGCAGTACTTC.